This record looks at one TCR beta chain sequence and its context. Its antigen remains unidentified. The investigators reverse transcribed all of the isolated RNA, so they sequenced expressed TCRB transcripts. Assay: immunoSEQ multiplex PCR; the TCRdb copy retains only in-frame clones and omits some. The sample carries 550,000 to 850,000 clones, about an eighth recorded once. This sample was taken from a study of beta chain features in type 1 diabetes. The study's findings and limits: Among all four CD4+ subsets, Type 1 diabetes patients had TCRB CDR3s that were moderately but significantly shorter.

Material: naive CD4+ T cells from blood. The clonotype was recovered from a young man with type 1 diabetes.

The CDR3 DNA sequence: TGTGCCTGGAGTCAGACTTGGTACGAGCAGTACTTC. It encodes CAWSQTWYEQYF. The chain recombines TRBV30 with TRBJ2-7; D remains unclear. Per germline, CDR1 GTSNPN and CDR2 SVGIG (reference sequence). CDR3 length: 12 residues. Trimming pared 2 bases from V and 4 bases from J, leaving 9 bases between.